This paragraph covers one TCR beta chain sequence. What it binds is unknown. Germline CDR1 MNHEY, CDR2 SMNVEV (reference sequence). This CDR3 has 14 residues. V lost 4 bases and J 5 bases, leaving 14 bases between the germline ends. Method: immunoSEQ multiplex PCR; TCRdb's copy keeps in-frame clones and lacks some. The top ten clones hold about 0.18% of a sample with 140,000 or so clones, nearly 95% of them seen once. The sample originates from a study of graft-versus-host responses after intestinal transplantation. Study-level information: Transplants given to recipients were multivisceral, liver-intestinal, or isolated intestinal. Anti-thymocyte globulin was used for induction in all recipients, who then took tacrolimus and steroids for approximately 3 years.

The material sequenced was unstimulated CD4+ T cells sorted from spleen or lymph node cells, taken before intestinal transplant. The rearrangement joins TRBV27 to TRBJ2-5; D uncertain. This TCR came from a human donor who received an intestinal transplant. In nucleotides, the CDR3 is TGTGCCAGCAGTTATAAGGCCCCGCCGGAGACCCAGTACTTC. It is translated as CASSYKAPPETQYF.